The rows below give T cell receptor beta chains drawn from one sample of a study of blood T cell repertoires in COVID-19. Assay used: immunoSEQ multiplex PCR; TCRdb lists only in-frame clones, some missing. The data show 150,000 to 200,000 clones, more than 85% seen once. Material for sequencing was peripheral blood. The receptors derive from a woman aged 80 or over in a cohort sampled during active or convalescent COVID-19. Each CDR3 is given with its conserved first and last residue. D genes are given only for firm matches. Not all rows give a size; the values are once, few, many and, for expanded clones, a class.

V gene: TRBV6-5
D gene: TRBD2
clone size: NA
J gene: TRBJ2-2
CDR3 DNA: TGTGCCAGCAGACCTAGCGGGGGGGGCACCGGGGAGCTGTTTTTT
CDR3 protein: CASRPSGGGTGELFF

V gene: TRBV18
D gene: TRBD2
clone size: NA
J gene: TRBJ2-1
CDR3 DNA: TGTGCCAGCTCACAAGCGGGGAACTATTACAATGAGCAGTTCTTC
CDR3 protein: CASSQAGNYYNEQFF

V gene: TRBV5-8
D gene: TRBD1
clone size: NA
J gene: TRBJ2-3
CDR3 DNA: TGTGCCAGCAGCCAACACAGGGGTACAGATACGCAGTATTTT
CDR3 protein: CASSQHRGTDTQYF

V gene: TRBV11-3
D gene: NA
clone size: NA
J gene: TRBJ2-5
CDR3 DNA: TGTGCCAGCAGCTTTTTGATGGGGCCGGGCGGGACCCAGTACTTC
CDR3 protein: CASSFLMGPGGTQYF

V gene: TRBV25-1
D gene: TRBD1
clone size: NA
J gene: TRBJ1-2
CDR3 DNA: TGTGCCAGCAGACCAACAGGGGCTCCAGCTAACTATGGCTACACCTTC
CDR3 protein: CASRPTGAPANYGYTF

V gene: TRBV7-6
D gene: TRBD1
clone size: NA
J gene: TRBJ1-6
CDR3 DNA: TGTGCCAGCAGCTTAGATTACAGGGGTAATTCACCCCTCCACTTT
CDR3 protein: CASSLDYRGNSPLHF

V gene: TRBV6-6
D gene: NA
clone size: NA
J gene: TRBJ1-3
CDR3 DNA: TGTGCCAGCAGTTACCCCGGGATGGGTGGAAACACCATATATTTT
CDR3 protein: CASSYPGMGGNTIYF

V gene: TRBV6-1
D gene: NA
clone size: few
J gene: TRBJ1-2
CDR3 DNA: TGTGCCAGCAGTGAAGGTTCCCTTATCTATGGCTACACCTTC
CDR3 protein: CASSEGSLIYGYTF

V gene: TRBV19
D gene: NA
clone size: NA
J gene: TRBJ2-1
CDR3 DNA: TGTGCCAGTAGTATGTCGAGCGGGCCCCCCTACAATGAGCAGTTCTTC
CDR3 protein: CASSMSSGPPYNEQFF

V gene: TRBV19
D gene: TRBD2
clone size: NA
J gene: TRBJ2-1
CDR3 DNA: TGTGCCAGTAGTATAGGGGGCGGGAGGTACAATGAGCAGTTCTTC
CDR3 protein: CASSIGGGRYNEQFF

V gene: TRBV3-1/TRBV3-2
D gene: TRBD1
clone size: NA
J gene: TRBJ1-2
CDR3 DNA: TGTGCCAGCAGCCAATGGACAGGGAGCGGCTACACCTTC
CDR3 protein: CASSQWTGSGYTF

V gene: TRBV5-1
D gene: NA
clone size: once
J gene: TRBJ1-3
CDR3 DNA: TGCGCCAGCAGCTTCCAGGCGGGTGAGGGAAACACCATATATTTT
CDR3 protein: CASSFQAGEGNTIYF

V gene: TRBV5-5
D gene: NA
clone size: NA
J gene: TRBJ1-6
CDR3 DNA: TGTGCCAGCAGCTTGGACGGTGACTATAATTCACCCCTCCACTTT
CDR3 protein: CASSLDGDYNSPLHF

V gene: TRBV27
D gene: TRBD1
clone size: NA
J gene: TRBJ2-2
CDR3 DNA: TGTGCCAGCAGTCCACTGACAGGGATCGGGACCGGGGAGCTGTTTTTT
CDR3 protein: CASSPLTGIGTGELFF

V gene: TRBV24-1
D gene: TRBD2
clone size: NA
J gene: TRBJ2-5
CDR3 DNA: TGTGCCACCAGTGATGGCGGGAGGGAGACCCAGTACTTC
CDR3 protein: CATSDGGRETQYF

V gene: TRBV15
D gene: NA
clone size: NA
J gene: TRBJ1-6
CDR3 DNA: TGTGCCACCAGCGAGCTCGGGGGGACACCTAATTCACCCCTCCACTTT
CDR3 protein: CATSELGGTPNSPLHF

V gene: TRBV10-3
D gene: NA
clone size: NA
J gene: TRBJ1-2
CDR3 DNA: TGTGCCATCAGCCGACTTTTCTATGGCTACACCTTC
CDR3 protein: CAISRLFYGYTF

V gene: TRBV19
D gene: NA
clone size: NA
J gene: TRBJ1-5
CDR3 DNA: TGTGCCAGTAGTACCACAGGGAATAGCAATCAGCCCCAGCATTTT
CDR3 protein: CASSTTGNSNQPQHF

V gene: TRBV4-1
D gene: NA
clone size: NA
J gene: TRBJ2-1
CDR3 DNA: TGCGCCAGCAGCCAATTAAGGATTTCGCGGTCATGGGAGCAGTTCTTC
CDR3 protein: CASSQLRISRSWEQFF

V gene: TRBV5-4
D gene: TRBD2
clone size: NA
J gene: TRBJ2-3
CDR3 DNA: TGTGCCAGCAGCTTTCCGGCGGGGGGCCGGGGCACAGATACGCAGTATTTT
CDR3 protein: CASSFPAGGRGTDTQYF

V gene: TRBV25-1
D gene: TRBD1
clone size: NA
J gene: TRBJ1-3
CDR3 DNA: TGTGCCAGCAGTGGGGGGACAGGGGGCTTCTCTGGAAACACCATATATTTT
CDR3 protein: CASSGGTGGFSGNTIYF

V gene: TRBV13
D gene: TRBD1
clone size: once
J gene: TRBJ2-3
CDR3 DNA: TGTGCCAGCAGCTTAGGGCGACAGGGGTTCCACCAGGGGACAGATACGCAGTATTTT
CDR3 protein: CASSLGRQGFHQGTDTQYF

V gene: TRBV10-3
D gene: NA
clone size: NA
J gene: TRBJ1-5
CDR3 DNA: TGTGCCATCAGTGACGGTGCAGGGTGGAATCAGCCCCAGCATTTT
CDR3 protein: CAISDGAGWNQPQHF

V gene: TRBV11-2
D gene: NA
clone size: NA
J gene: TRBJ1-2
CDR3 DNA: TGTGCCAGCAGCTCGGGGGGGGGCCACTATGGCTACACCTTC
CDR3 protein: CASSSGGGHYGYTF

V gene: TRBV11-2
D gene: NA
clone size: NA
J gene: TRBJ1-3
CDR3 DNA: TGTGCCAGCAGCTCCCACAGGTTCTCTGGAAACACCATATATTTT
CDR3 protein: CASSSHRFSGNTIYF

V gene: TRBV7-8
D gene: NA
clone size: NA
J gene: TRBJ1-5
CDR3 DNA: TGTGCCAGCAGCCTAAAAACCAGGGCGGTTCAGCCCCAGCATTTT
CDR3 protein: CASSLKTRAVQPQHF

V gene: TRBV7-2
D gene: NA
clone size: NA
J gene: TRBJ2-2
CDR3 DNA: TGTGCCAGCAGCTTAGCGGCAGGGGCAAAGACCGGGGAGCTGTTTTTT
CDR3 protein: CASSLAAGAKTGELFF

V gene: TRBV20-1
D gene: NA
clone size: once
J gene: TRBJ1-5
CDR3 DNA: TGCAGTGCTAGTCTCGACACTCTTAGCAATCAGCCCCAGCATTTT
CDR3 protein: CSASLDTLSNQPQHF

V gene: TRBV19
D gene: TRBD2
clone size: NA
J gene: TRBJ2-3
CDR3 DNA: TGTGCCAGTAGTATCAGGCTAGCGGGGCAGACAGATACGCAGTATTTT
CDR3 protein: CASSIRLAGQTDTQYF

V gene: TRBV11-2
D gene: NA
clone size: NA
J gene: TRBJ1-3
CDR3 DNA: TGTGCCAGCAGAACGAGCTCTGGAAACACCATATATTTT
CDR3 protein: CASRTSSGNTIYF

V gene: TRBV5-4
D gene: NA
clone size: NA
J gene: TRBJ2-4
CDR3 DNA: TGTGCCAGCAGCTTGAGGGGCGTCAAAAACATTCAGTACTTC
CDR3 protein: CASSLRGVKNIQYF

V gene: TRBV5-4
D gene: NA
clone size: once
J gene: TRBJ2-2
CDR3 DNA: TGTGCCAGCAGCGCGGGACAGCTGAACACCGGGGAGCTGTTTTTT
CDR3 protein: CASSAGQLNTGELFF

V gene: TRBV19
D gene: NA
clone size: once
J gene: TRBJ2-1
CDR3 DNA: TGTGCCAGCAAACAGGGCCCTAACTACAATGAGCAGTTCTTC
CDR3 protein: CASKQGPNYNEQFF

V gene: TRBV2
D gene: NA
clone size: NA
J gene: TRBJ1-6
CDR3 DNA: TGTGCCAGCAGTGAAAACAGTTTCGGTAATTCACCCCTCCACTTT
CDR3 protein: CASSENSFGNSPLHF

V gene: TRBV5-1
D gene: TRBD2
clone size: NA
J gene: TRBJ2-3
CDR3 DNA: TGCGCCAGCAGCTCGACTTTAGGACTAGCGGGAGATCCGTCCGCGGATACGCAGTATTTT
CDR3 protein: CASSSTLGLAGDPSADTQYF

V gene: TRBV18
D gene: NA
clone size: NA
J gene: TRBJ2-1
CDR3 DNA: TGTGCCAGCTCACAAGAGGGGGATGAGCAGTTCTTC
CDR3 protein: CASSQEGDEQFF

V gene: TRBV18
D gene: TRBD1
clone size: NA
J gene: TRBJ1-4
CDR3 DNA: TGTGCCAGCTCACCTGAGGACAGGGGGCAGGGAAAACTGTTTTTT
CDR3 protein: CASSPEDRGQGKLFF

V gene: TRBV30
D gene: NA
clone size: NA
J gene: TRBJ2-3
CDR3 DNA: TGTGCCTGGAGGCTCCCCGGGGCAGATACGCAGTATTTT
CDR3 protein: CAWRLPGADTQYF